This is a list of T cell receptor beta chains from one sample in a study of naive and memory T cell subsets. TCRdb reprocessed the UMI-ligation and nested PCR reads with MiXCR, giving one entry per CDR3 protein. The table records over 13,000 distinct CDR3 sequences, 4% to 6.5% of them present only once. The sequencing used skin, collected from a tuberculin skin test site. The receptor source for this set is an adult in good health. Both conserved end residues are part of each CDR3. Fields, in order: V gene, J gene, CDR3 length, CDR3 protein.

TRBV15	TRBJ1-1	16	CATSRDPRAQGTEAFF
TRBV4-2	TRBJ2-3	15	CASSPRGQGSDTQYF
TRBV20-1	TRBJ1-4	13	CSAIRATNEKLFF
TRBV12-3/TRBV12-4	TRBJ2-1	15	CASSLRAGGNNEQFF
TRBV7-9	TRBJ2-1	18	CASSPHSGGGPNGNEQFF
TRBV12-3/TRBV12-4	TRBJ1-1	14	CASSLSLYYTEAFF
TRBV28	TRBJ2-7	15	CASRNDLTGAYEQYF
TRBV2	TRBJ2-3	13	CATRRDGTDTQYF
TRBV6-2/TRBV6-3	TRBJ2-2	17	CASSYGKGQGDTGELFF
TRBV4-3	TRBJ2-3	13	CASSQVGGGTQYF
TRBV7-9	TRBJ1-3	15	CASSAGSSPGNTIYF
TRBV2	TRBJ2-6	20	CASSEGPHRPLLSGANVLTF
TRBV5-8	TRBJ2-2	15	CASSFTGATTGELFF
TRBV2	TRBJ2-4	16	CASSEGLAGAKNIQYF
TRBV5-4	TRBJ2-5	16	CASSRSGTTIQETQYF
TRBV6-1	TRBJ1-5	13	CAGRKSGDQPQHF
TRBV7-9	TRBJ1-5	15	CASSQTGVLDQPQHF
TRBV28	TRBJ1-2	14	CASSTSGTGYGYTF
TRBV5-1	TRBJ2-1	15	CASSLGTTLGGEQFF
TRBV2	TRBJ2-3	15	CASRELAGRSDTQYF
TRBV4-2	TRBJ2-7	18	CASSPLKLGAAQRREQYF